This T cell receptor beta chain was sequenced during a study of blood T cell repertoires in COVID-19. About the study: COVID-19 samples collected from the United States, Italy and Spain covered acute and convalescent phases. From T cells, B-cell-depleted T cells, or PBMCs came the material, which was cDNA or gDNA.

Those enrolled in Seattle joined during active infection and were followed longitudinally afterward. As handled by the study authors: Reference gene primer amplification gave estimated nucleated cell counts. TCRdb's table, derived via immunoSEQ multiplex PCR, lists solely in-frame clones and lacks some. V and J calls plus clone size are reproduced from that table; the DNA served to infer D and trimming. The table includes 250,000 to 350,000 clones, under 90% detected once. The CDR3 spans 11 residues. CDR1 SQVTM and CDR2 ANQGSEA come from the germline V gene. Between the trimmed V and J ends, which lost 3 bases and 7 bases, there was a span of 9 bases.

The specimen sequenced was peripheral blood. The sequence was collected from a woman in her twenties or thirties with COVID-19, enrolled during active disease. The V gene is TRBV29-1, the J gene TRBJ1-2; D gene unclear. This chain's CDR3 is CSVEFASGYTF. The CDR3 nucleotides are TGCAGCGTTGAGTTCGCTAGTGGCTACACCTTC.